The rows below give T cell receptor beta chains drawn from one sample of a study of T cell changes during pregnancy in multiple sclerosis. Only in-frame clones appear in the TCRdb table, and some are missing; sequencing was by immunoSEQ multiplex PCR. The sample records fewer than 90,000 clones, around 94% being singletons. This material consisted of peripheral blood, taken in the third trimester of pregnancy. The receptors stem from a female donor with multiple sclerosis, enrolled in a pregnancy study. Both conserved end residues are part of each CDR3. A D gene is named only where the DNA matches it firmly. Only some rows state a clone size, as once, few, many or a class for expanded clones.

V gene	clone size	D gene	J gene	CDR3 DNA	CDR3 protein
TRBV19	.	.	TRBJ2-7	TGTGCCAGTAGTACGCAGGGAAACGAGCAGTACTTC	CASSTQGNEQYF
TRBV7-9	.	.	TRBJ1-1	TGTGCCACCTCCGGGGTCGTGAACACTGAAGCTTTCTTT	CATSGVVNTEAFF
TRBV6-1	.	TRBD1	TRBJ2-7	TGTGCCAGCAGTGAGGCAGGGGGTATCTACGAGCAGTACTTC	CASSEAGGIYEQYF
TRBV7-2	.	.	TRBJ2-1	TGTGCCAGCAGCTGGCGCACAGTTTGGTATGAGCAGTTCTTC	CASSWRTVWYEQFF
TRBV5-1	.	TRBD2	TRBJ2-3	TGCGCCAGCAGCTTGGCCCAACTAGCGGGATCCAGCACGCAGTATTTT	CASSLAQLAGSSTQYF
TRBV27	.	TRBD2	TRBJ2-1	TGTGCCAGCAGTTTATCGAAAACTAGCGGAACTACTTCCTACAATGAGCAGTTCTTC	CASSLSKTSGTTSYNEQFF
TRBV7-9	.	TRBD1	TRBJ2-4	TGTGCCAGCAGCCGAATGGACAGGGGGGGCAAAAACATTCAGTACTTC	CASSRMDRGGKNIQYF
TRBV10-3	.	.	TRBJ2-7	TGTGCCATCAGCTTAGACAGGCCCAGCTCCTACGAGCAGTACTTC	CAISLDRPSSYEQYF
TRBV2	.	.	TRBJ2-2	TGTGCCGGACAAGAATACGGGGAGCTGTTTTTT	CAGQEYGELFF
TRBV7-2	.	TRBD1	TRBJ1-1	TGTGCCAGCAGCACCGGACAGGGACGGAGGGTTACTGAAGCTTTCTTT	CASSTGQGRRVTEAFF
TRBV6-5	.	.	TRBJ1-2	TGTGCCAGCAGTTACTTCTGGACAGCGACCAACTATGGCTACACCTTC	CASSYFWTATNYGYTF
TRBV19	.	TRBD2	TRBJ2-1	TGTGCCAGTAGTATTGACCTCGCTAGCGGGAATGAGCAGTTCTTC	CASSIDLASGNEQFF
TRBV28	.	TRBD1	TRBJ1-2	TGTGCCAGCAGCTTCGGGACAGGGAGGTCGGGCTACACCTTC	CASSFGTGRSGYTF
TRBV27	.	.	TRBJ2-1	TGTGCCAGCAGTTTACAGGGGGGATCCTACAATGAGCAGTTCTTC	CASSLQGGSYNEQFF
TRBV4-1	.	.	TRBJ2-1	TGCGCCAGCAGCCAGATCCCGGGACTGTTCTACAATGAGCAGTTCTTC	CASSQIPGLFYNEQFF
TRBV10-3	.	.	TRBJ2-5	TGTGCCATCAGTGAGACAGGTAATGAAGAGACCCAGTACTTC	CAISETGNEETQYF
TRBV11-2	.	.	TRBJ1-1	TGTGCCAGCAGCTTAATCACTAACACTGAAGCTTTCTTT	CASSLITNTEAFF
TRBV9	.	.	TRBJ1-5	TGTGCCAGCAGCGGGGGAAGGGGGTATAGTAGCAATCAGCCCCAGCATTTT	CASSGGRGYSSNQPQHF
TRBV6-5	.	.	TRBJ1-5	TGTGCCAGCAGTTACTCGACAGGTCAGCCCCAGCATTTT	CASSYSTGQPQHF
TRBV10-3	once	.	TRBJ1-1	TGTGCCACTAGGGACAAACCCTCGATGAACACTGAAGCTTTCTTT	CATRDKPSMNTEAFF
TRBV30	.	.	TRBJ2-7	TGTGCCTGGAGTGCAGGGATGGGGGAGCAGTACTTC	CAWSAGMGEQYF
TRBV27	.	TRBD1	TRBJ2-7	TGTGCCAGCAGTTCGGACAGGGTGGGGACCTACGAGCAGTACTTC	CASSSDRVGTYEQYF
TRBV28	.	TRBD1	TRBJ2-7	TGTGCCAGCGAAACGGGACAGGTCTCCTACGAGCAGTACTTC	CASETGQVSYEQYF
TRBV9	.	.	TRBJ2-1	TGTGCCAGCAGCGTGGCGGGGTCCTACAATGAGCAGTTCTTC	CASSVAGSYNEQFF
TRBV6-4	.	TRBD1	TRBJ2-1	TGTGCCAGCAGTGACACAGGGGGCTCCTACAATGAGCAGTTCTTC	CASSDTGGSYNEQFF